What follows are 13 T cell receptor beta chains derived from one specimen sequenced in a study of T-cell reconstitution after alpha-beta-depleted transplantation in children. Library preparation (for TCRbeta) was performed with unique molecular identifiers. TCRdb processed the PCR reads anew with MiXCR; each CDR3 protein has one entry. The repertoire includes a few hundred thousand distinct CDR3 sequences, roughly 18% of them detected once, and 3.3% sits in the top ten. Sequenced material: PBMCs from the stem cell graft donor, taken from the stem cell graft. Every receptor here comes from a human donor who donated a stem cell graft to a child with acute lymphoblastic leukemia.

This clonotype was recorded a few times. The V and J genes are TRBV3-1 and TRBJ2-1; the D gene is possibly TRBD1 (6 bases). Trimming cost V 9 bases and J 4 bases, with 16 bases left between them. The CDR3 sequence is 14 residues long. Germline loops: CDR1 LGHDT, CDR2 YNNKEL (reference sequence). The CDR3 region has the DNA TGTGCCAGTAGGGGGTTCGGACCTTACAATGAGCAGTTCTTC. It encodes CASRGFGPYNEQFF.

This chain connects TRBV7-8 to TRBJ1-1, with a possible D match to TRBD1 (5 bases). V dropped 5 bases and J dropped 3 bases, with 10 bases sitting between them. Looked up from germline, CDR1 is SGHVS and CDR2 is FQNEAQ. The CDR3 consists of 13 residues. Here the CDR3 reads CASSVGRYTEAFF. CDR3 bases: TGTGCCAGCAGCGTGGGACGGTACACTGAAGCTTTCTTT.

This clonotype came up a few times. The chain couples TRBV5-1 to TRBJ2-1, with D uncertain. The V end was cut by 1 base, the J end by 5 bases, with 13 bases between. The CDR3 contains 15 residues. Germline V gives CDR1 SGHRS, CDR2 YFSETQ. CDR3 loop: CASSLSPLTDNEQFF. In nucleotides, the CDR3 is TGCGCCAGCAGCTTGTCCCCATTAACCGACAATGAGCAGTTCTTC.

The chain combines TRBV9 with TRBJ2-1, with D perhaps matching TRBD2 (7 bases). Germline CDR1 SGDLS, CDR2 YYNGEE. V lost 3 bases, J lost 2 bases, and 15 bases lay in between. This CDR3 comprises 16 residues. As DNA, the CDR3 is TGTGCCAGCAGCGGCGAGGGGGGGCGGACCTACAATGAGCAGTTCTTC. This gives the protein CASSGEGGRTYNEQFF.

J is TRBJ1-5 and V is TRBV5-1; 7 bases match TRBD1. With 7 bases clipped from V and 6 bases from J, the junction kept 16 bases outside the gene matches. The CDR3 extends over 16 amino acids. Germline V lookup: CDR1 SGHRS, CDR2 YFSETQ. The CDR3 reads CASRPVYRGKSQPQHF. Here the CDR3 DNA reads TGCGCCAGCCGACCTGTGTACAGGGGTAAGAGTCAGCCCCAGCATTTT.

The gene calls are TRBV13 and TRBJ1-1, with D hard to call. CDR1 is PRHDT, CDR2 FYEKMQ, per germline (reference sequence). The CDR3 spans 12 residues. The germline V and J ends were trimmed by 11 bases and 1 base, with 11 bases remaining between them. As DNA, the CDR3 is TGTGCCGGCTCCCGGCGGAACACTGAAGCTTTCTTT. Translating gives CAGSRRNTEAFF.

In its sample, this clonotype was seen a few times. The chain carries TRBV2 and TRBJ2-7; 10 positions agree with TRBD2. The CDR3 sequence is 19 residues long. The V gene's germline CDR1 is SNHLY and CDR2 FYNNEI. V trimming: 8 bases; J trimming: 3 bases; junction bases outside the gene matches: 22. DNA for the CDR3: TGTGCCAGCCTTTCGACCAGGACAGGGTCAGCGGGAGGGATCTACGAGCAGTACTTC. It yields the protein CASLSTRTGSAGGIYEQYF.

This clonotype was counted only a few times. The chain joins TRBV3-1 to TRBJ1-4; perhaps TRBD1 as D (6 bases). CDR3 length: 16 amino acids. V was pared by 4 bases and J by 2 bases, with 14 bases between. The germline V gene has CDR1 LGHDT and CDR2 YNNKEL (reference sequence). Here the CDR3 DNA reads TGTGCCAGCAGCCCTTACGGACAGCCGACTAATGAAAAACTGTTTTTT. This sequence encodes CASSPYGQPTNEKLFF.

This clonotype was seen a handful of times. The chain uses TRBV20-1 and TRBJ2-7; D is unclear. The CDR3 consists of 12 residues. Trimming stripped 4 bases from V and 3 bases from J, with 10 bases between. Germline assignment: CDR1 DFQATT and CDR2 SNEGSKA (reference sequence). The CDR3 protein is CSANGQHYEQYF. The CDR3 DNA reads TGCAGTGCTAACGGGCAGCACTACGAGCAGTACTTC.

This clonotype appeared a few times. The chain carries TRBV20-1 and TRBJ2-2, with D perhaps TRBD1 (6 bases). The CDR3 extends over 13 amino acids. The germline gives CDR1 DFQATT, CDR2 SNEGSKA (reference sequence). V lost 6 bases, J lost 3 bases, and 11 bases lay in between. The CDR3: CSARGQDTGELFF. The CDR3 coding sequence is TGCAGTGCAAGGGGACAAGACACCGGGGAGCTGTTTTTT.

The CDR3 nucleotides are TGTGCCAGCAGTGAAGGGCTAGCGGGTCCCTACAATGAGCAGTTCTTC. It yields the protein CASSEGLAGPYNEQFF. This sequence joins TRBV12-3 or TRBV12-4 and TRBJ2-1, with 8 bases that match TRBD2. V shed 5 bases and J 2 bases; nucleotides not matched to a gene: 8. The CDR3 runs to 16 residues.

The chain recombines TRBV10-3 with TRBJ2-3, with D perhaps given as TRBD1 or TRBD2 (5 bases each). The germline V and J ends were trimmed by 6 bases and 6 bases, with 19 bases remaining between them. Germline V gene data show CDR1 as ENHRY and CDR2 as SYGVKD. This CDR3 contains 15 residues. The CDR3 DNA sequence: TGTGCCATCAGAGTACCGGGACGACCGTGGGATACGCAGTATTTT. This encodes CAIRVPGRPWDTQYF.

The V gene is TRBV27, the J gene TRBJ1-5; no firm D call. CDR1 is MNHEY and CDR2 is SMNVEV in the germline V gene (reference sequence). V was cut by 2 bases and J by 11 bases, with 19 bases left in between. The CDR3 totals 15 residues. The CDR3: CASSLAGPWPKTQHF. CDR3 nucleotide sequence: TGTGCCAGCAGTTTAGCAGGCCCCTGGCCAAAGACCCAGCATTTT.